This record covers a single TCR beta chain. Antigen: not known. CDR1 is MDHEN, CDR2 SYDVKM, per germline. Trimming left V 3 bases short and J 2 bases short, with 11 bases between. This CDR3 comprises 15 residues. This specimen belongs to a study of a mutant IDH1 vaccine in newly diagnosed glioma. TCRdb's table, derived via immunoSEQ multiplex PCR, lists solely in-frame clones and lacks some. Of 70,000 to 90,000 clones listed, 65% to 90% are singletons. The study, taken as a whole, reports: The occurrence of vaccine-induced immune responses was seen in around 92% of patients.

Time point reported: week 23, last vaccination. Vaccine doses each comprised 300 ug of mutant IDH1 20-mer peptide, with topical imiquimod. This chain connects TRBV28 to TRBJ1-3, with a possible D match to TRBD1 (5 bases). The TCR originated in a man aged 25 to 40 with glioma. Some clones in this sample may be carry-over from other donors' samples. The sequenced sample was PBMCs, obtained from a glioma patient whose treatment included an IDH1 peptide vaccine. The CDR3, as DNA: TGTGCCAGCAGTTTTCTAGGGGTCCCTGGAAACACCATATATTTT. Translating gives CASSFLGVPGNTIYF.